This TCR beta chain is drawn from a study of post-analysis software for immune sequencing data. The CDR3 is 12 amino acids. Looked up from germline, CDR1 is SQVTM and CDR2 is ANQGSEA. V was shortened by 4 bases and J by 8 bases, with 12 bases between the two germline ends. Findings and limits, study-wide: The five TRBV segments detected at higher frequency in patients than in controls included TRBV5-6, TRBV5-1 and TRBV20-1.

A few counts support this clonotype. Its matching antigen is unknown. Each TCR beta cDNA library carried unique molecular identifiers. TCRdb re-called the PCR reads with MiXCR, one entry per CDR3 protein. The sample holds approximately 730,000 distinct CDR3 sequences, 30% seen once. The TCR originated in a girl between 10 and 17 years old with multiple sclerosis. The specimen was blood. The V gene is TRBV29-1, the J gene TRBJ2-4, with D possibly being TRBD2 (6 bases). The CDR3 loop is CSVVGDLDIQYF. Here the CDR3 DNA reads TGCAGCGTTGTAGGGGACTTGGACATTCAGTACTTC.